This T cell receptor beta chain was sequenced during a study of cytotoxic CD8 clonotypes in ibrutinib-treated CLL. Study context: On average, over 80,000 productive rearrangements and some 240,000 productive templates per sample. Study outcomes and limitations: Stable or contracted on treatment, public clonotypes were also uncommon.

Assay: immunoSEQ multiplex PCR; the TCRdb copy retains only in-frame clones and omits some. Here the sample spans some 120,000 clones, around 80% being singletons. The CDR3 extends over 14 amino acids. J gave up 7 bases and V 6 bases, and 6 bases lay outside the gene matches. CDR1 and CDR2 from the germline V gene are ENHRY and SYGVKD. PBMCs that had been cryopreserved were the source of about 2 micrograms of genomic DNA for TCR beta libraries. As for this clone: Its cognate antigen is unknown.

The source was PBMCs, collected after 24 months of ibrutinib treatment. The chain links TRBV10-3 to TRBJ2-5; TRBD1 matches 12 bases. This receptor was taken from a human donor with chronic lymphocytic leukemia. The CDR3 nucleotides read TGTGCCATCAGGGGGGACAGGGGGCGCGTGACCCAGTACTTC. It translates to CAIRGDRGRVTQYF.